One sample yielded the 11 T cell receptor beta chains listed below, sequenced in a study of Graves' ophthalmopathy and Graves' hyperthyroidism (dated 2018 in TCRdb). The instrument given in TCRdb is Illumina HiSeq 2000. TCR beta CDR3 regions were amplified from RNA transcripts for repertoire sequencing. The first round was an RT-PCR using HTBI primers with the Qiagen OneStep RT-PCR kit, and this first round was followed by a second-round multiplex PCR, then size selection and purification. TCRdb reran the public reads through fastp at Q25 and MiXCR, keeping productive beta chains. Each CDR3 protein appears once, grouped with its most common genes and DNA. This sample comprises about 240,000 distinct CDR3 sequences, 45% of them detected only once. The top ten clones comprise approximately 44% of the sample. Sequencing used peripheral blood. Receptors were obtained from an adult man with Graves' ophthalmopathy.

This clonotype has only a few counts. The chain has TRBV4-1 and TRBJ1-4, with D perhaps TRBD1 (6 bases). The CDR3 sequence is 14 residues long. V shed 0 bases and J shed 8 bases, with 10 bases lying between them. CDR1 and CDR2 from the germline V gene are MGHRA and YSYEKL. CDR3 sequence reads: CASSQDGQREKLFF. The CDR3 DNA follows: TGCGCCAGCAGCCAAGACGGACAGCGCGAAAAACTGTTTTTT.

This clonotype appeared a single time. The chain carries TRBV19 and TRBJ1-1, with D uncertain. CDR3 length: 16 residues. V was cut by 7 bases and J by 1 base, with 19 bases left in between. Germline CDR1 is LNHDA and CDR2 is SQIVND (reference sequence). This CDR3 is CASTSQAPARNTEAFF. The CDR3 region has the DNA TGTGCCAGTACTTCGCAGGCCCCGGCGAGGAACACTGAAGCTTTCTTT.

The chain combines TRBV25-1 with TRBJ2-3; weak D call: TRBD2 (6 bases). The CDR3 extends over 15 amino acids. Trimming removed 4 bases from V and 0 bases from J, with 11 bases in between. Looked up from germline, CDR1 is MGHDK and CDR2 is SYGVNS. CDR3 sequence reads: CASSVRRGSTDTQYF. In DNA form, the CDR3 reads TGTGCCAGCAGTGTAAGGCGGGGAAGCACAGATACGCAGTATTTT.

J is TRBJ2-7 and V is TRBV4-1, with TRBD1 matching over 8 bases. With V trimmed by 1 base and J by 4 bases, 6 bases remained unmatched. Germline V gene lookup returns CDR1 MGHRA and CDR2 YSYEKL. The CDR3 loop spans 15 amino acids. In DNA form, the CDR3 reads TGCGCCAGCAGCCAAGGCCCGACAGGGGATTACGAGCAGTACTTC. Its translation: CASSQGPTGDYEQYF.

The chain links TRBV7-3 to TRBJ2-2, with 7 bases matching TRBD2. Germline V gene lookup returns CDR1 SGHTA and CDR2 FQGTGA. V gave up 6 bases and J gave up 0 bases; unmatched junction bases: 13. CDR3 length: 18 residues. Here the CDR3 DNA reads TGTGCCAGCAGTTACCTCTATAAGCGGGACGCGAACACCGGGGAGCTGTTTTTT. Its translation: CASSYLYKRDANTGELFF.

The V and J genes are TRBV10-3 and TRBJ2-7; TRBD1 agrees at 11 bases. The V gene end was trimmed by 6 bases and the J gene end by 5 bases; junction bases not matched to a gene: 6. This CDR3 has 14 residues. The germline V gene encodes CDR1 ENHRY and CDR2 SYGVKD. The CDR3 sequence: CAIRTDRGLDEQYF. The DNA of the CDR3 is TGTGCCATCAGAACGGACAGGGGGCTCGACGAGCAGTACTTC.

This clonotype was detected only once. It is likely a read error, because the conserved phenylalanine at the end of the CDR3 is missing. The chain recombines TRBV9 with TRBJ1-2; no definite D call. The CDR3 consists of 14 residues. Germline values: CDR1 SGDLS, CDR2 YYNGEE. Trimming stripped 0 bases from V and 8 bases from J, with 14 bases between. The CDR3 sequence is CASSVASMSWGYTL. CDR3 DNA: TGTGCCAGCAGCGTAGCTAGCATGAGTTGGGGCTACACCCTC.

For this clonotype: A read error may be the cause here, since a much bigger clone is one base away. The chain combines TRBV29-1 with TRBJ1-3, with 8 bases lining up with TRBD1. The CDR3 loop spans 14 amino acids. After removal of 7 bases from V and 3 bases from J, the junction contained 8 bases not matched to a gene. Per the germline V gene, CDR1 is SQVTM and CDR2 is ANQGSEA. DNA of the CDR3: TGCAGCGACTCGACAGGGGCCTGTGGAAACACCATATATTTT. It specifies CSDSTGACGNTIYF.

This clonotype was seen a handful of times. This chain connects TRBV7-2 to TRBJ2-5; tentative D call: TRBD2 (7 bases). This CDR3 spans 16 amino acids. Germline V gene data show CDR1 as SGHTA and CDR2 as FQGNSA. Trimming removed 5 bases from V and 5 bases from J, with 21 bases in between. The CDR3 here is CASSRGTTGRGETQYF. In DNA, the CDR3 is TGTGCCAGCAGCCGAGGGACTACAGGGAGGGGGGAGACCCAGTACTTC.

The table lists this clonotype with a count of one. The chain employs TRBV7-9 and TRBJ1-4; D remains unclear. CDR1 is SEHNR and CDR2 is FQNEAQ in the germline V gene (reference sequence). Trimming shortened V by 5 bases and J by 4 bases, and 20 bases separated the two germline ends. This CDR3 is 17 amino acids long. This CDR3 reads CASSRQPAPYRNEKLFF. The DNA for the CDR3 is TGTGCCAGCAGCCGACAACCCGCTCCTTATCGTAATGAAAAACTGTTTTTT.

This clonotype was counted a few times. The rearrangement links TRBV29-1 to TRBJ1-1, with a tentative D call TRBD1 (5 bases). Trimming left V 4 bases short and J 4 bases short, with 10 bases between. The CDR3 totals 12 residues. Germline CDR1 is SQVTM and CDR2 is ANQGSEA. The CDR3 is CSVVQGGTEAFF. CDR3 nucleotide sequence: TGCAGCGTTGTTCAGGGCGGCACTGAAGCTTTCTTT.